Shown below are 13 T cell receptor beta chains from a single sample sequenced in a study of identical twins. TCRdb fed the 5' RACE reads into MiXCR, producing one record per CDR3 protein. The sample holds 250,000 to 300,000 distinct CDR3 sequences, approximately 8.3% seen once. Another study also made use of these data, one on yellow fever vaccine responses in identical twins.

Input material: CD8+ T cells sorted from blood. These receptors all come from a woman aged 18-29 years in good health.

This clonotype came up many times. The chain carries TRBV5-1 and TRBJ2-7; 8 positions agree with TRBD1. The V segment lost 3 bases and the J segment 4 bases; nucleotides outside the gene matches: 6. Germline CDR1 SGHRS, CDR2 YFSETQ. The CDR3 covers 14 residues. CDR3 loop: CASSSGGVGYEQYF. The CDR3 region has the DNA TGCGCCAGCAGCTCAGGGGGCGTTGGATACGAGCAGTACTTC.

The sample holds many counts of this clonotype. The chain is built from TRBV29-1 and TRBJ2-7; D not resolved. V lost 0 bases, J lost 2 bases, and 8 bases lay in between. Germline V CDR1 and CDR2: SQVTM, ANQGSEA. The CDR3 contains 13 residues. The CDR3 DNA reads as TGCAGCGTTGAAGACAGCAGAGCCTACGAGCAGTACTTC. Protein product: CSVEDSRAYEQYF.

The chain combines TRBV9 with TRBJ1-2; D uncertain. The germline gives CDR1 SGDLS, CDR2 YYNGEE. V was pared by 5 bases and J by 8 bases, with 25 bases between. CDR3 length: 16 residues. The DNA of the CDR3 is TGTGCCAGCAGTGAGAGGATGCCAGGCGGGGTTTTAGGCTACACCTTC. This translates into CASSERMPGGVLGYTF.

In its sample, this clonotype was seen a few times. The chain uses TRBV4-3 and TRBJ2-7; TRBD2 agrees at 8 bases. This CDR3 contains 17 residues. V shed 0 bases and J 0 bases; nucleotides not matched to a gene: 7. Germline V gives CDR1 LGHNA, CDR2 YSLEER. CDR3 protein: CASSQDLPGRASYEQYF. The CDR3, as DNA: TGCGCCAGCAGCCAAGATCTCCCCGGGAGGGCCTCCTACGAGCAGTACTTC.

This sequence joins TRBV18 and TRBJ2-7, with a tentative D call TRBD2 (5 bases). The V end lost 3 bases, the J end lost 3 bases, and 9 bases lay between the germline ends. Germline V gives CDR1 KGHSH, CDR2 LQKENI. The CDR3 spans 13 residues. The CDR3 bases are TGTGCCAGCTCACCCCCGGGAAACTACGAGCAGTACTTC. This encodes CASSPPGNYEQYF.

The CDR3 DNA sequence: TGTGCCAGCAGAGCAGGGGGGGACTACGAGCAGTACTTC. Amino acids: CASRAGGDYEQYF. The chain recombines TRBV7-2 with TRBJ2-7, with D perhaps assigned TRBD1 or TRBD2 (7 bases each). Per germline, CDR1 SGHTA and CDR2 FQGNSA. V was clipped by 6 bases and J by 3 bases, with 12 bases between them. This CDR3 region has 13 residues. Full variable domain (outside the CDR3, taken from reference TRBV7-2 and TRBJ2-7): GAGVSQSPSNKVTEKGKDVELRCDPISGHTALYWYRQSLGQGLEFLIYFQGNSAPDKSGLPSDRFSAERTGGSVSTLTIQRTQQEDSAVYLCASRAGGDYEQYFGPGTRLTVT.

This clonotype was counted many times. The chain combines TRBV12-3 or TRBV12-4 with TRBJ2-1; 7 bases line up with TRBD2. The length of the CDR3 is 15 residues. V dropped 5 bases and J dropped 4; count of bases not matched to a gene: 8. The DNA of the CDR3 is TGTGCCAGCAGTAACCCGAGGGAGGGGTACAATGAGCAGTTCTTC. This sequence encodes CASSNPREGYNEQFF.

The table lists this clonotype with many counts. The chain has TRBV12-3 or TRBV12-4 and TRBJ2-5; 7 bases match TRBD2. The CDR3 has 15 amino acids. V gave up 5 bases and J gave up 0 bases; unmatched junction bases: 6. The CDR3 protein is CASSLSGPNQETQYF. In nucleotides, the CDR3 is TGTGCCAGCAGTCTTAGCGGGCCCAACCAAGAGACCCAGTACTTC.

This clonotype has a count of ten or more. The CDR3 is CASSFLPEEGPYEQYF. For the CDR3, the DNA is TGTGCCAGCAGCTTCCTACCTGAGGAGGGCCCCTACGAGCAGTACTTC. V and J are TRBV12-3 or TRBV12-4 and TRBJ2-7; D may be TRBD2 (6 bases). Trimming removed 6 bases at V and 2 bases at J, with 20 bases between. The CDR3 extends over 16 amino acids.

The gene calls are TRBV6-1 and TRBJ2-1, with D perhaps matching TRBD2 (5 bases). V lost 9 bases, J lost 2 bases, and 11 bases lay in between. Germline CDR1 MNHNS, CDR2 SASEGT. The CDR3 is 13 residues long. For the CDR3, the DNA is TGTGCCAGTGAGGAGGCGGCCTACAATGAGCAGTTCTTC. Protein: CASEEAAYNEQFF.

This clonotype came up many times. The rearrangement joins TRBV6-5 to TRBJ2-7; no reliable D call. The CDR3 is 13 residues long. Germline values: CDR1 MNHEY, CDR2 SVGAGI. Trimming stripped 5 bases from V and 4 bases from J, with 12 bases between. CDR3 in amino acids: CASSTDKAYEQYF. The CDR3 coding sequence is TGTGCCAGCAGTACCGACAAAGCTTACGAGCAGTACTTC.

This clonotype was seen a handful of times. V usage is TRBV6-5 and J usage is TRBJ1-1; D ambiguous. Deletions cut 0 bases from V and 3 bases from J, with 8 bases between. Germline V gene data show CDR1 as MNHEY and CDR2 as SVGAGI. This CDR3 contains 14 residues. In nucleotides, the CDR3 is TGTGCCAGCAGTTACTCAAAGGAGCACACTGAAGCTTTCTTT. Its protein product is CASSYSKEHTEAFF.

This clonotype was counted ten times or more. This rearrangement joins TRBV4-3 to TRBJ2-1; D is undetermined. The CDR3 consists of 15 residues. The V end was cut by 2 bases, the J end by 0 bases, with 8 bases between. Germline CDR1 and CDR2: LGHNA and YSLEER. CDR3 loop: CASSQRPSSYNEQFF. The DNA for the CDR3 is TGCGCCAGCAGCCAACGGCCAAGCTCCTACAATGAGCAGTTCTTC.